The 18 T cell receptor beta chains given below trace back to one sample, sequenced in a study of T-cell memory formation after mild COVID-19. TCRdb independently ran MiXCR on the 5' RACE reads; one entry per CDR3 protein. The table records some 180,000 distinct CDR3 sequences, 10% to 15% of them present only once. The sample was PBMCs or a T cell subset sorted from them (not recorded which). These receptors were taken from a man aged 18 to 30 who had mild COVID-19 (a few samples of this study predate the infection). Cell type and time point are not known.

The table lists this clonotype with a few counts. The gene calls are TRBV12-3 or TRBV12-4 and TRBJ1-4; D gene ambiguous. V was shortened by 4 bases and J by 5 bases, with 8 bases between the two germline ends. The CDR3 runs to 13 residues. CDR3 DNA sequence: TGTGCCAGCAGTTCTCTTGTGAATGAAAAACTGTTTTTT. It is translated as CASSSLVNEKLFF.

Many counts were recorded for this clonotype. The rearrangement links TRBV15 to TRBJ2-1; D is unclear. Trimming took 5 bases from V and 8 from J, leaving 13 bases between them. This CDR3 is built from 13 residues. Germline lookup yields CDR1 LNHNV and CDR2 YYDKDF (reference sequence). CDR3 protein: CATSPEQYHEQFF. The DNA for the CDR3 is TGTGCCACCAGCCCCGAACAATATCATGAGCAGTTCTTC.

This clonotype was seen a few times. V usage is TRBV10-3 and J usage is TRBJ1-2, with TRBD1 identical over 8 bases. The CDR3 is 14 residues long. V was clipped by 5 bases and J by 3 bases; unmatched bases: 5. Germline lookup yields CDR1 ENHRY and CDR2 SYGVKD. CDR3 sequence (DNA): TGTGCCATCAGTCTCAGGGGGCAAGACTATGGCTACACCTTC. It encodes CAISLRGQDYGYTF.

The chain couples TRBV7-3 to TRBJ2-3, with 7 bases identical to TRBD2. J gave up 4 bases and V 3 bases, and 7 bases lay outside the gene matches. The CDR3 loop spans 15 amino acids. The germline V gene encodes CDR1 SGHTA and CDR2 FQGTGA. The CDR3 region is CASSFQAGRADTQYF. CDR3 nucleotide sequence: TGTGCCAGCAGCTTCCAAGCGGGGCGGGCAGATACGCAGTATTTT.

This clonotype was observed a handful of times. The chain links TRBV15 to TRBJ1-5; TRBD1 agrees at 7 bases. CDR1 and CDR2 (germline): LNHNV, YYDKDF (reference sequence). CDR3 length equals 15 residues. V shed 1 base, J shed 5 bases, and the junction held 5 bases outside the gene matches. This CDR3 reads CATSRVTGEYQPQHF. The CDR3 DNA follows: TGTGCCACCAGCAGAGTTACAGGGGAGTATCAGCCCCAGCATTTT.

The chain couples TRBV11-2 to TRBJ2-7, with TRBD1 matching 9 bases. This CDR3 comprises 16 residues. Germline-derived CDR1 and CDR2 are SGHAT and FQNNGV. Losses at the gene ends were 1 base for V and 7 bases for J; bases not matched to a gene: 11. The CDR3 DNA reads TGTGCCAGCAGCTTAGGGCTGGGACAGGGAGGTGGGGAGCAGTACTTC. It encodes CASSLGLGQGGGEQYF.

The chain uses TRBV14 and TRBJ2-1; 8 nucleotides match TRBD2. J gave up 3 bases and V 0 bases, and 4 bases lay outside the gene matches. Germline assignment: CDR1 SGHDN and CDR2 FVKESK. The CDR3 length is 16 residues. CDR3 bases: TGTGCCAGCAGCCAAGATCGGACTAGCAACTACAATGAGCAGTTCTTC. As protein: CASSQDRTSNYNEQFF.

This chain connects TRBV29-1 to TRBJ1-2; D uncertain. V was clipped by 7 bases and J by 1 base, with 16 bases between them. The CDR3 has 14 amino acids. The germline V gene encodes CDR1 SQVTM and CDR2 ANQGSEA. The DNA for the CDR3 is TGCAGCGCGGGCGCGGTCGCCAGTAACTATGGCTACACCTTC. Amino acid sequence: CSAGAVASNYGYTF.

This clonotype was seen a handful of times. The chain employs TRBV5-1 and TRBJ1-2; D unresolved. Germline loops: CDR1 SGHRS, CDR2 YFSETQ. The CDR3 covers 11 residues. V was clipped by 7 bases and J by 7 bases, with 11 bases between them. CDR3 region: CASRIEGGYTF. DNA of the CDR3: TGCGCCAGCCGGATAGAAGGTGGCTACACCTTC.

This clonotype was found many times. J is TRBJ2-4 and V is TRBV7-2; TRBD1 is a possible D gene (5 bases). Germline CDR1 SGHTA, CDR2 FQGNSA. V gave up 2 bases and J gave up 6 bases, with 8 bases separating them. This CDR3 is 13 amino acids long. The CDR3, as DNA: TGTGCCAGCAGCTTACAGGGTGGAAACATTCAGTACTTC. Its translation: CASSLQGGNIQYF.

This chain connects TRBV7-2 to TRBJ1-2; D perhaps matches TRBD1 (6 bases). Germline CDR1 is SGHTA and CDR2 is FQGNSA. Trimming left V 5 bases short and J 4 bases short, with 11 bases between. CDR3 length: 13 amino acids. The CDR3 DNA is TGTGCCAGCAGCATCGGACAGACCTATGGCTACACCTTC. Translated: CASSIGQTYGYTF.

The chain has TRBV20-1 and TRBJ2-7, with 10 bases fitting TRBD2. The CDR3 has 15 residues. Germline CDR1 reads DFQATT; CDR2 reads SNEGSKA (reference sequence). With V trimmed by 3 bases and J by 6 bases, 11 bases remained unmatched. In DNA form, the CDR3 reads TGCAGTGCTAGTGCGTCACTAGCGGGGAAGGTCGAGCAGTACTTC. Amino acid sequence: CSASASLAGKVEQYF.

This clonotype has a handful of counts. This sequence joins TRBV12-3 or TRBV12-4 and TRBJ2-1; 9 bases agree with TRBD1. This CDR3 has 16 amino acids. Unmatched junction bases numbered 11, after V lost 5 bases and J lost 6 bases. The CDR3 region has the DNA TGTGCCAGCAGTATCGGACAGGGGAGAAATGGCAATGAGCAGTTCTTC. It encodes CASSIGQGRNGNEQFF.

This clonotype was seen ten or more times. The rearrangement links TRBV7-2 to TRBJ1-6; no definite D call. Trimming left V 5 bases short and J 7 bases short, with 3 bases between. Germline CDR1 and CDR2: SGHTA and FQGNSA. The CDR3 consists of 11 residues. As DNA, the CDR3 is TGTGCCAGCAGCCAGAATTCACCCCTCCACTTT. Translating gives CASSQNSPLHF.

There are a few counts of this clonotype. The rearrangement joins TRBV28 to TRBJ2-7; D is ambiguous. Per the germline V gene, CDR1 is MDHEN and CDR2 is SYDVKM. V shed 4 bases and J shed 0 bases, with 10 bases lying between them. This CDR3 comprises 14 residues. CDR3 bases: TGTGCCAGCAGTTACAGACTCAGCTCCTACGAGCAGTACGTC. Translating gives CASSYRLSSYEQYV.

The genes are TRBV7-2 and TRBJ2-1; TRBD1 is a possible D gene (6 bases). Trimming took off 5 bases at V and 3 bases at J, with 14 bases between the two ends. CDR1 is SGHTA, CDR2 FQGNSA, per germline. This CDR3 has 15 residues. The CDR3 DNA sequence: TGTGCCAGCAGCCCCGGAAAGGGGGTCTACAATGAGCAGTTCTTC. It codes for CASSPGKGVYNEQFF.

The chain carries TRBV15 and TRBJ2-5, with 9 bases matching TRBD1. CDR1 is LNHNV and CDR2 is YYDKDF in the germline V gene (reference sequence). This CDR3 spans 15 amino acids. The ends lost 5 bases at V and 4 bases at J; junction bases unmatched: 8. This CDR3 is CATSPRTGVIETQYF. For the CDR3, the DNA is TGTGCCACCAGCCCCCGGACAGGGGTAATAGAGACCCAGTACTTC.

This clonotype has more than one count but fewer than ten. The chain is built from TRBV7-3 and TRBJ2-3; D is perhaps TRBD2 (5 bases). The CDR3 totals 16 residues. Trimming stripped 5 bases from V and 0 bases from J, with 15 bases between. Germline CDR1 is SGHTA and CDR2 is FQGTGA. The CDR3 region has the DNA TGTGCCAGCAGCCGAAGTTCTAGCACTAGCACAGATACGCAGTATTTT. It encodes CASSRSSSTSTDTQYF.